Described below is a single TCR beta chain sequence and its context. Its antigen is not known. Only in-frame clones appear in the TCRdb table, and some are missing; sequencing was by immunoSEQ multiplex PCR. This sample has fewer than 200,000 clones, with 85% to 90% found just once. The data were obtained in a study of T cell responses to AZD1222 COVID-19 vaccine. Study-wide results and limits: Donors skewed white British and female; clonal diversity was possibly underestimated.

The input for sequencing was peripheral blood, taken 28 days after the second dose of the MenACWY control vaccine. The receptor comes from an adult who received the MenACWY meningococcal vaccine as a control.

CDR3 protein: CASSQGQGLETQYF. The CDR3 DNA is TGTGCCAGCTCACAGGGACAGGGTCTGGAGACCCAGTACTTC. The rearrangement links TRBV18 to TRBJ2-5, with 9 bases matching TRBD1. This CDR3 is built from 14 residues. V shed 4 bases and J 5 bases; nucleotides not matched to a gene: 5. CDR1 and CDR2 (germline): KGHSH, LQKENI.